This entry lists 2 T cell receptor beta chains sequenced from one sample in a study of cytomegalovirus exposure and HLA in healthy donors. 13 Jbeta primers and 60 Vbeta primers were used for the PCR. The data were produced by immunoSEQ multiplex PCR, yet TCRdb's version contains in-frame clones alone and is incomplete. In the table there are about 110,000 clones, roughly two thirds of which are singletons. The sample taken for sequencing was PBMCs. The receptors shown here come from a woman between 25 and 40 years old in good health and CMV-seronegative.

In DNA form, the CDR3 reads TGTGCCACCAGCAGAGCCGTGTTAGCGGGAGACAGAGATACGCAGTATTTT. It specifies CATSRAVLAGDRDTQYF. The rearrangement links TRBV15 to TRBJ2-3; 9 nucleotides align to TRBD2. The CDR3 loop spans 17 amino acids. From germline, CDR1 is LNHNV and CDR2 YYDKDF (reference sequence). Losses at the gene ends were 1 base for V and 5 bases for J; bases not matched to a gene: 10.

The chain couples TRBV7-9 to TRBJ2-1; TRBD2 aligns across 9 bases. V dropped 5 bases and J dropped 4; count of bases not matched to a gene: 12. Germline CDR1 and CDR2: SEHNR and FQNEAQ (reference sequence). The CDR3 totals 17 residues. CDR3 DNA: TGTGCCAGCAGCGCACCGGCGGGGGGGAGTAGGTACAATGAGCAGTTCTTC. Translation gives CASSAPAGGSRYNEQFF.